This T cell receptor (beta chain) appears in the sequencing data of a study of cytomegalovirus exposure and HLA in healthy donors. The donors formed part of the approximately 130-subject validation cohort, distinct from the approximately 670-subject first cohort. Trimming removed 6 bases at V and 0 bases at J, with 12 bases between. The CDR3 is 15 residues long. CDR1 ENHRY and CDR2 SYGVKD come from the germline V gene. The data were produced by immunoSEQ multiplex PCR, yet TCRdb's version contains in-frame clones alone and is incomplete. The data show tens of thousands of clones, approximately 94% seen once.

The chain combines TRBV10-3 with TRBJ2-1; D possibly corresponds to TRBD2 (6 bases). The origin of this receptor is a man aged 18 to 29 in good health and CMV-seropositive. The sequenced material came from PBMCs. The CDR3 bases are TGTGCCATCAGGGGGGACGGGAGCTCCTACAATGAGCAGTTCTTC. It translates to CAIRGDGSSYNEQFF.